This TCR beta chain was retrieved from a study of blood T cell repertoires in COVID-19. In the study overall: Collection of acute and convalescent COVID-19 samples took place in the United States, Italy and Spain.

Looked up from germline, CDR1 is KGHSH and CDR2 is LQKENI. V was shortened by 4 bases and J by 2 bases, with 14 bases between the two germline ends. There are 16 residues in the CDR3. Participant ages covered roughly 18 to 89 years across about two dozen US areas. Source study methods: Reference gene primer amplification yielded estimated nucleated cell counts. Measured with immunoSEQ multiplex PCR; TCRdb has only the in-frame clones, and not every one. From that table come the V and J calls and clone size; the DNA was used to work out D and trimming. The sample shows over 300,000 clones, 70% to 90% of them seen only once.

This TCR derives from a young man who had recovered from COVID-19. Sequences were obtained from PBMCs or T cells enriched from blood (not recorded which). The chain uses TRBV18 and TRBJ2-2, with TRBD2 as a possible D gene (6 bases). The CDR3 DNA sequence: TGTGCCAGCTCACGGGACTGGATCTTAAACACCGGGGAGCTGTTTTTT. Translating gives CASSRDWILNTGELFF.